A single sample is the source of the 24 T cell receptor beta chains below, sequenced in a study of T cell repertoires in cytomegalovirus infection. MiXCR was run by TCRdb on the reads, yielding one entry per CDR3 protein. This table has approximately 500,000 distinct CDR3 sequences, about a quarter appearing once. Sequenced sample: PBMCs. Receptor source: a human donor in good health (CMV status not recorded). Some clones in this sample may be carry-over from other donors' samples.

This chain links TRBV20-1 with TRBJ2-2; 9 positions match TRBD1. V dropped 6 bases and J dropped 3; count of bases not matched to a gene: 8. The CDR3 has 15 amino acids. Germline-derived CDR1 and CDR2 are DFQATT and SNEGSKA (reference sequence). CDR3 in DNA: TGCAGTGCCCGAATCCGGGACAGGGACACCGGGGAGCTGTTTTTT. It is translated as CSARIRDRDTGELFF.

The chain employs TRBV30 and TRBJ1-1; D is undetermined. CDR3 length equals 14 residues. Germline V CDR1 and CDR2: GTSNPN, SVGIG (reference sequence). The ends were cut back, 1 base at V and 2 bases at J, with 11 bases in the middle. The CDR3 sequence: CAWSGAVSNTEAFF. The CDR3 DNA sequence: TGTGCCTGGAGTGGTGCGGTTTCCAACACTGAAGCTTTCTTT.

The rearrangement uses TRBV6-5 and TRBJ1-1; D uncertain. CDR3 size: 16 residues. The V gene's germline CDR1 is MNHEY and CDR2 SVGAGI. V gave up 5 bases and J gave up 0 bases, with 16 bases separating them. The CDR3 protein is CASSRSEGALNTEAFF. Here the CDR3 DNA reads TGTGCCAGCAGTCGCTCTGAGGGAGCACTGAACACTGAAGCTTTCTTT.

This rearrangement joins TRBV18 to TRBJ1-2; D is undetermined. Trimming shortened V by 6 bases and J by 3 bases, and 17 bases separated the two germline ends. Germline-derived CDR1 and CDR2 are KGHSH and LQKENI. The length of the CDR3 is 15 residues. The chain's CDR3 is CASSPTADRDYGYTF. CDR3 coding DNA: TGTGCCAGCTCTCCAACCGCCGACCGAGACTATGGCTACACCTTC. Full variable domain (rest looked up from reference TRBV18 and TRBJ1-2): NAGVMQNPRHLVRRRGQEARLRCSPMKGHSHVYWYRQLPEEGLKFMVYLQKENIIDESGMPKERFSAEFPKEGPSILRIQQVVRGDSAAYFCASSPTADRDYGYTFGSGTRLTVV.

This clonotype was recorded at least ten times. The rearrangement links TRBV7-2 to TRBJ2-7, with D tentatively TRBD2 (6 bases). V lost 5 bases and J 4 bases, leaving 12 bases between the germline ends. Looked up from germline, CDR1 is SGHTA and CDR2 is FQGNSA. The CDR3 is made up of 13 amino acids. CDR3 residues: CASSMGLTYEQYV. CDR3 DNA sequence: TGTGCCAGCAGCATGGGACTCACTTACGAGCAGTACGTC.

This clonotype has more than one count but fewer than ten. The chain couples TRBV19 to TRBJ1-3; D is perhaps TRBD1 (5 bases). This CDR3 region has 15 residues. V lost 9 bases, J lost 4 bases, and 19 bases lay in between. From germline, CDR1 is LNHDA and CDR2 SQIVND (reference sequence). CDR3 DNA sequence: TGTGCCAGCTCCGATCCAAGGCGACAGGGAAACACCATATATTTT. Its protein product is CASSDPRRQGNTIYF.

This chain uses TRBV6-5 with TRBJ1-6; the D gene is possibly TRBD1 (5 bases). V was trimmed by 0 bases and J by 3 bases, leaving 12 bases between them. This CDR3 has 17 amino acids. Germline-derived CDR1 and CDR2 are MNHEY and SVGAGI. The CDR3 reads CASSYSPPGRYNSPLHF. In nucleotides, the CDR3 is TGTGCCAGCAGTTACTCGCCACCGGGACGCTATAATTCACCCCTCCACTTT.

This clonotype was seen only a few times. J is TRBJ1-3 and V is TRBV6-5; tentative D call: TRBD1 (5 bases). Germline assignment: CDR1 MNHEY and CDR2 SVGAGI. The CDR3 has 15 residues. V was cut by 6 bases and J by 2 bases, with 14 bases left in between. The DNA for the CDR3 is TGTGCCAGCAGACGACTGGGGGTGGCTGGAAACACCATATATTTT. This encodes CASRRLGVAGNTIYF.

This clonotype was observed a few times. V and J are TRBV28 and TRBJ1-5; unclear D gene. V shed 8 bases and J shed 6 bases, with 11 bases lying between them. CDR1 and CDR2 (germline): MDHEN, SYDVKM. The CDR3 spans 12 residues. The CDR3 DNA follows: TGTGCCAGCGGGCCGGGCAGTCAGCCCCAGCATTTT. It is translated as CASGPGSQPQHF.

In its sample, this clonotype was seen many times. This chain links TRBV7-2 with TRBJ2-5; unclear D gene. The ends were cut back, 1 base at V and 5 bases at J, with 11 bases in the middle. The CDR3 spans 14 residues. CDR1 and CDR2 from the germline V gene are SGHTA and FQGNSA. In DNA form, the CDR3 reads TGTGCCAGCAGCTTAGTCTTAGGGTGGGAGACCCAGTACTTC. This translates into CASSLVLGWETQYF.

This clonotype was observed once. This clone may be a read error of a much larger clone one base away. The chain is built from TRBV7-9 and TRBJ2-1; maybe TRBD1 (5 bases). The germline gives CDR1 SEHNR, CDR2 FQNEAQ (reference sequence). The CDR3 contains 15 residues. CDR3 loop: CASSFLQATDNELFF. In nucleotides, the CDR3 is TGTGCCAGCAGCTTTTTACAGGCTACGGACAATGAGCTGTTCTTC. Full variable domain (outside the CDR3, taken from reference TRBV7-9 and TRBJ2-1): DTGVSQNPRHKITKRGQNVTFRCDPISEHNRLYWYRQTLGQGPEFLTYFQNEAQLEKSRLLSDRFSAERPKGSFSTLEIQRTEQGDSAMYLCASSFLQATDNELFFGPGTRLTVL.

The chain combines TRBV12-3 or TRBV12-4 with TRBJ1-5; D gene unclear. The CDR3 runs to 15 residues. V shed 1 base and J shed 0 bases, with 7 bases lying between them. CDR3 bases: TGTGCCAGCAGTTTAGGTGACGGTAGCAATCAGCCCCAGCATTTT. It codes for CASSLGDGSNQPQHF.

This clonotype has more than one count but fewer than ten. The CDR3 protein is CASSPTGMNTGELFF. For the CDR3, the DNA is TGTGCCAGCAGCCCGACAGGGATGAACACCGGGGAGCTGTTTTTT. The chain joins TRBV5-5 to TRBJ2-2; 7 positions match TRBD1. Unmatched junction bases numbered 4, after V lost 4 bases and J lost 1 base. The CDR3 is 15 amino acids. CDR1 and CDR2 from the germline V gene are SGHKS and YYEKEE (reference sequence).

This clonotype was observed a handful of times. In DNA, the CDR3 is TGTGCCACCAGCAGAGACCGTTCCCGGAACACTGAAGCTTTCTTT. This codes for CATSRDRSRNTEAFF. This chain connects TRBV15 to TRBJ1-1; D uncertain. The CDR3 loop spans 15 amino acids. V was shortened by 0 bases and J by 1 base, with 9 bases between the two germline ends. Germline V gene data show CDR1 as LNHNV and CDR2 as YYDKDF (reference sequence).

The CDR3 loop reads CASRRGLADYYEQFV. The CDR3 DNA reads as TGTGCCAGCAGAAGGGGACTAGCGGACTACTACGAGCAGTTCGTC. V usage is TRBV6-2 or TRBV6-3 and J usage is TRBJ2-7, with 11 bases matching TRBD2. The CDR3 totals 15 residues. Per germline, CDR1 MNHEY and CDR2 SVGEGT.

This sequence joins TRBV11-3 and TRBJ2-5; 8 nucleotides align to TRBD1. V shed 5 bases, J shed 2 bases, and the junction held 7 bases outside the gene matches. The CDR3 totals 15 residues. Germline CDR1 is SGHNT and CDR2 is YENEEA. CDR3 amino acids: CASSARGPLQETQYF. The CDR3 DNA reads as TGTGCCAGCAGCGCCAGGGGGCCCCTACAAGAGACCCAGTACTTC.

The chain joins TRBV12-3 or TRBV12-4 to TRBJ1-1; D possibly corresponds to TRBD1 (5 bases). This CDR3 contains 12 residues. V was trimmed by 3 bases and J by 7 bases, leaving 9 bases between them. CDR3 in amino acids: CASSFRGNEAFF. CDR3 nucleotides: TGTGCCAGCAGTTTTCGGGGCAATGAAGCTTTCTTT.

Details on this clonotype: It may be a read error: a sequence one base away is much more abundant. This chain connects TRBV7-9 to TRBJ2-5, with D possibly matching TRBD1 (6 bases). The length of the CDR3 is 13 residues. With 5 bases removed from V and 1 base from J, the gap between germline ends came to 8 bases. Germline CDR1 reads SEHNR; CDR2 reads FQNEAQ (reference sequence). CDR3 sequence (DNA): TGTGCCAGCAGCATGGACAGCCAAGAGACCCAGTACTTC. It translates to CASSMDSQETQYF.

The rearrangement uses TRBV2 and TRBJ1-1; D ambiguous. The germline gives CDR1 SNHLY, CDR2 FYNNEI. The CDR3 has 11 amino acids. With 5 bases removed from V and 7 bases from J, the gap between germline ends came to 8 bases. The DNA of the CDR3 is TGTGCCAGCAGTCCTAGGATTGAAGCTTTCTTT. Its protein is CASSPRIEAFF. Full variable domain (outside the CDR3, taken from reference TRBV2 and TRBJ1-1): EPEVTQTPSHQVTQMGQEVILRCVPISNHLYFYWYRQILGQKVEFLVSFYNNEISEKSEIFDDQFSVERPDGSNFTLKIRSTKLEDSAMYFCASSPRIEAFFGQGTRLTVV.

This clonotype was counted a few times. CDR3 DNA sequence: TGTGCCATAGGGGCCCCCCCGGTCGATGAGCAGTTCTTC. It encodes CAIGAPPVDEQFF. The chain recombines TRBV7-2 with TRBJ2-1; perhaps TRBD1 as D (5 bases). Trimming took off 10 bases at V and 8 bases at J, with 18 bases between the two ends. This CDR3 is built from 13 residues. Germline loops: CDR1 SGHTA, CDR2 FQGNSA. Combining the CDR3 with reference TRBV7-2 and TRBJ2-1 gives the whole variable domain GAGVSQSPSNKVTEKGKDVELRCDPISGHTALYWYRQSLGQGLEFLIYFQGNSAPDKSGLPSDRFSAERTGGSVSTLTIQRTQQEDSAVYLCAIGAPPVDEQFFGPGTRLTVL.

The J gene is TRBJ1-1, the V gene TRBV7-3, with 7 bases lining up with TRBD1. The V segment lost 5 bases and the J segment 3 bases; nucleotides outside the gene matches: 6. The CDR3 totals 14 residues. Germline V lookup: CDR1 SGHTA, CDR2 FQGTGA. The CDR3 protein is CASSPSTGHTEAFF. CDR3 nucleotides: TGTGCCAGCAGCCCATCGACAGGGCACACTGAAGCTTTCTTT.

V and J are TRBV19 and TRBJ1-4; D remains unclear. Germline CDR1 LNHDA, CDR2 SQIVND (reference sequence). V lost 3 bases and J lost 4, with 12 bases in between. CDR3 size: 15 residues. CDR3 residues: CASSILESFNEKLFF. CDR3 sequence (DNA): TGTGCCAGTAGTATTCTGGAAAGCTTTAATGAAAAACTGTTTTTT.

This rearrangement joins TRBV10-3 to TRBJ1-4; D remains ambiguous. This CDR3 contains 15 residues. With 3 bases removed from V and 5 bases from J, the gap between germline ends came to 13 bases. The germline gives CDR1 ENHRY, CDR2 SYGVKD. The CDR3 is CAISDQLGTNEKLFF. DNA for the CDR3: TGTGCCATCAGTGATCAGCTGGGAACAAATGAAAAACTGTTTTTT.

The chain carries TRBV7-4 and TRBJ2-5; maybe TRBD1 (5 bases). This CDR3 has 14 amino acids. Trimming left V 0 bases short and J 4 bases short, with 9 bases between. Germline V gives CDR1 SGHVT, CDR2 SQSDAQ. In DNA, the CDR3 is TGTGCCAGCAGCTTAGCTTCAGGGCCAGAGACCCAGTACTTC. Translated, it gives CASSLASGPETQYF.